The clone carrying this TCR beta chain was picked up a small number of times. The target antigen is unknown. CDR3 length: 17 amino acids. CDR1 is MDHEN, CDR2 SYDVKM, per germline. The junction had 9 bases not matched to a gene; V was cut back by 5 bases and J by 4 bases. This entry is derived from a study of shared clonotypes between healthy human individuals. Whole-study results and caveats: An anticipated effect of sequencing depth on clonotype sharing among donors was recognized.

TCRdb's table, derived via immunoSEQ multiplex PCR, lists solely in-frame clones and lacks some. This table has approximately 640,000 clones, more than 70% appearing once. Specimen: memory CD4+ T cells sorted from blood. Regarding subset: CD45RA-negative fraction. V gene TRBV28 combines with J gene TRBJ2-2, with TRBD1 identical over 11 bases. This receptor was taken from a woman in her 30s in good health. CDR3 coding DNA: TGTGCCAGCAGTCCGGCGGCCGGGACAGGGGGCACCGGGGAGCTGTTTTTT. This encodes CASSPAAGTGGTGELFF.